This paragraph covers one TCR beta chain sequence. Its specific antigen is unknown. One base away there is no much larger clone; base qualities are not given. This sample is drawn from a study of shared T cell receptors in the human thymus (dated by TCRdb to 2020 to 2023). For context, the study as a whole: The study examined how self-reactive, shared T-cell receptor alpha chains are generated in the human thymus.

The library was produced with the immunoSEQ multiplex PCR assay. TCRdb re-hosts the immuneACCESS table, in-frame sequences only. Its copies lack some clones; in the studies checked, an unresolved V gene accounts for under half of them, and the cause for the rest is not known. The sample table contains around 730,000 clones; only one count was recorded for approximately 85% of them. The leading ten clones occupy roughly 0.01% of the sample. CDR1 and CDR2, per the germline V gene, are MDHEN and SYDVKM. V sheds 5 bases and J sheds 4 bases, leaving 26 bases between their ends. The CDR3 numbers 18 residues from cysteine through phenylalanine. Of the read, only the CDR3 DNA is kept; its 54 bases are in frame from base 1. A further study also used this sample, focusing on human thymus T cells. As noted in the second study: Donors were immunologically healthy infants undergoing open corrective cardiac surgery for congenital heart defects in Finland. The thymus tissue came from surgical resects taken out during corrective cardiac surgery. Both the thymic and the peripheral blood repertoires appeared to show biased V and J gene segment usage. The related research found that thymic TCR repertoires overlapped highly between unrelated individuals. The study characterized TCR alpha and beta repertoires from fewer than 10 infant thymus samples and a few related peripheral blood samples. The cohort included about six male and a couple of female infants, with donor ages spanning 7 to 244 days. After being mechanically released from the tissue, thymocytes were kept at -70 degrees C in pellets of about 10-32 million cells. A QIAsymphony instrument was used to extract genomic DNA from frozen cell pellets. The immunoSEQ multiplex PCR assay was used to amplify the TCRB and TCRAD loci from a standardized quantity of quality-controlled genomic DNA. Amplicons spanned the V(D)J region at a length sufficient to cover the CDR3 and identify V and J genes. Through the commercial immunoSEQ service, the amplicons were sequenced on an Illumina platform. Primer bias and sequencing errors were corrected as previously described, and TCRAD and TCRB were defined on the basis of the IMGT database. The repertoires were analysed using immunoSEQ Analyzer 3.0 and VDJTools for basic statistics, V/J segment usage, diversity estimates, rarefaction and pairwise overlap. Chao1, ChaoE, Efron-Thisted, Shannon and inverse Simpson indices were used to estimate diversity, which was also estimated on datasets down-sampled to the smallest sample. Repertoire overlap was assessed by strict matching of CDR3 nucleotide sequence, V gene and J gene, and clustering was done by Jaccard-based multidimensional scaling. On average, thymus samples yielded roughly 800,000 unique TCRB clonotypes, whereas blood samples yielded some 85,000.

The sample taken for sequencing was thymocytes. Recombination linked TRBV28 to TRBJ2-5; TRBD2 is a possible D gene, resting on 6 matching bases. The sequence was obtained from a girl in the first two years of life with a congenital heart defect. Donor details come from another sample of the same person, matched by shared clones. The bases read TGTGCCAGCAGTATAAAACCCCCGACTAGGAGAGTAAGAGAGACCCAGTACTTC. It codes for CASSIKPPTRRVRETQYF.